Listed below are T cell receptor beta chains from one sample, sequenced in a study of metastatic and nonmetastatic thyroid tumors. TCRdb reprocessed the PCR reads using MiXCR. The top ten clones hold approximately 15% of a sample with about 39,000 clones, 18% of them seen once. Sequenced material: tumor tissue. These receptors were taken from a female donor with papillary thyroid cancer or a benign thyroid nodule (not recorded which). Some clones in this sample may be carry-over from other donors' samples. Each CDR3 is given with its conserved first and last residue. The D gene is left open where the match is weak. Where a row states a size, it is once, few, many or the class of an expanded clone; other rows omit it.

>-|TRBV5-1|TRBJ1-2|-
CASSVHTAGDGYTF
TGCGCCAGCAGCGTTCATACAGCAGGTGATGGCTACACCTTC
>many|TRBV7-6|TRBJ2-3|TRBD2
CASSQGSGGPTDTQYF
TGTGCCAGCAGTCAAGGAAGCGGGGGACCCACAGATACGCAGTATTTT
>-|TRBV11-3|TRBJ2-1|TRBD2
CASSLGGLATFDEKFF
TGTGCCAGCAGCTTAGGGGGACTAGCCACTTTCGATGAGAAGTTCTTC
>many|TRBV6-2/TRBV6-3|TRBJ1-1|-
CASISAGDRLEAFF
TGTGCCAGCATCTCGGCAGGCGACCGTTTAGAAGCTTTCTTT
>many|TRBV7-9|TRBJ2-5|-
CAPSSFSTAPHF
TGTGCCCCTTCTTCCTTCTCGACAGCGCCGCACTTC
>few|TRBV28|TRBJ1-5|-
CASSLGPDRPQHF
TGTGCCAGCAGTTTGGGTCCCGACAGGCCCCAGCATTTT
>many|TRBV12-3/TRBV12-4|TRBJ2-1|TRBD2
CASSLFLAGANEQFF
TGTGCCAGCAGTTTATTCCTAGCGGGAGCGAATGAGCAGTTCTTC
>many|TRBV4-2|TRBJ2-1|TRBD2
CASSPGLAGGPRSYNEQFF
TGTGCCAGCAGCCCAGGACTAGCGGGAGGGCCTAGGTCCTACAATGAGCAGTTCTTC
>-|TRBV28|TRBJ2-5|TRBD2
CASSLLVPNSGARETQYF
TGTGCGAGCAGTTTATTAGTACCTAATAGCGGGGCTAGAGAGACCCAGTACTTC
>few|TRBV28|TRBJ1-5|-
CASHVGLWGENQPQHF
TGTGCCAGCCACGTGGGGCTCTGGGGGGAAAATCAGCCCCAGCATTTT
>many|TRBV11-2|TRBJ2-3|-
CASSFHVGGSTDTQYF
TGTGCCAGCAGCTTCCATGTGGGTGGAAGCACAGATACGCAGTATTTT
>many|TRBV24-1|TRBJ2-1|TRBD2
CATSDGGGLAGHEQFF
TGTGCCACCAGTGATGGGGGGGGACTAGCCGGTCATGAGCAGTTCTTC
>many|TRBV7-2|TRBJ1-2|-
CASSLVVGRDYGYTF
TGTGCCAGCAGCTTAGTGGTAGGACGGGACTATGGCTACACCTTC
>many|TRBV6-2/TRBV6-3|TRBJ1-6|TRBD1
CASSRMGQGRSPLHF
TGTGCCAGCAGCCGAATGGGACAGGGGCGCTCACCCCTCCACTTT
>many|TRBV18|TRBJ1-2|TRBD1
CASSPTGTGGANYGYTF
TGTGCCAGCTCCCCTACCGGGACAGGGGGAGCTAACTATGGCTACACCTTC
>many|TRBV20-1|TRBJ2-2|-
CSGRGDKGTGELFF
TGCAGTGGAAGAGGTGACAAAGGGACCGGGGAGCTGTTTTTT
>many|TRBV15|TRBJ2-5|-
CATSIPSEDLQETQYF
TGTGCCACCAGCATCCCCTCGGAGGACCTCCAAGAGACCCAGTACTTC